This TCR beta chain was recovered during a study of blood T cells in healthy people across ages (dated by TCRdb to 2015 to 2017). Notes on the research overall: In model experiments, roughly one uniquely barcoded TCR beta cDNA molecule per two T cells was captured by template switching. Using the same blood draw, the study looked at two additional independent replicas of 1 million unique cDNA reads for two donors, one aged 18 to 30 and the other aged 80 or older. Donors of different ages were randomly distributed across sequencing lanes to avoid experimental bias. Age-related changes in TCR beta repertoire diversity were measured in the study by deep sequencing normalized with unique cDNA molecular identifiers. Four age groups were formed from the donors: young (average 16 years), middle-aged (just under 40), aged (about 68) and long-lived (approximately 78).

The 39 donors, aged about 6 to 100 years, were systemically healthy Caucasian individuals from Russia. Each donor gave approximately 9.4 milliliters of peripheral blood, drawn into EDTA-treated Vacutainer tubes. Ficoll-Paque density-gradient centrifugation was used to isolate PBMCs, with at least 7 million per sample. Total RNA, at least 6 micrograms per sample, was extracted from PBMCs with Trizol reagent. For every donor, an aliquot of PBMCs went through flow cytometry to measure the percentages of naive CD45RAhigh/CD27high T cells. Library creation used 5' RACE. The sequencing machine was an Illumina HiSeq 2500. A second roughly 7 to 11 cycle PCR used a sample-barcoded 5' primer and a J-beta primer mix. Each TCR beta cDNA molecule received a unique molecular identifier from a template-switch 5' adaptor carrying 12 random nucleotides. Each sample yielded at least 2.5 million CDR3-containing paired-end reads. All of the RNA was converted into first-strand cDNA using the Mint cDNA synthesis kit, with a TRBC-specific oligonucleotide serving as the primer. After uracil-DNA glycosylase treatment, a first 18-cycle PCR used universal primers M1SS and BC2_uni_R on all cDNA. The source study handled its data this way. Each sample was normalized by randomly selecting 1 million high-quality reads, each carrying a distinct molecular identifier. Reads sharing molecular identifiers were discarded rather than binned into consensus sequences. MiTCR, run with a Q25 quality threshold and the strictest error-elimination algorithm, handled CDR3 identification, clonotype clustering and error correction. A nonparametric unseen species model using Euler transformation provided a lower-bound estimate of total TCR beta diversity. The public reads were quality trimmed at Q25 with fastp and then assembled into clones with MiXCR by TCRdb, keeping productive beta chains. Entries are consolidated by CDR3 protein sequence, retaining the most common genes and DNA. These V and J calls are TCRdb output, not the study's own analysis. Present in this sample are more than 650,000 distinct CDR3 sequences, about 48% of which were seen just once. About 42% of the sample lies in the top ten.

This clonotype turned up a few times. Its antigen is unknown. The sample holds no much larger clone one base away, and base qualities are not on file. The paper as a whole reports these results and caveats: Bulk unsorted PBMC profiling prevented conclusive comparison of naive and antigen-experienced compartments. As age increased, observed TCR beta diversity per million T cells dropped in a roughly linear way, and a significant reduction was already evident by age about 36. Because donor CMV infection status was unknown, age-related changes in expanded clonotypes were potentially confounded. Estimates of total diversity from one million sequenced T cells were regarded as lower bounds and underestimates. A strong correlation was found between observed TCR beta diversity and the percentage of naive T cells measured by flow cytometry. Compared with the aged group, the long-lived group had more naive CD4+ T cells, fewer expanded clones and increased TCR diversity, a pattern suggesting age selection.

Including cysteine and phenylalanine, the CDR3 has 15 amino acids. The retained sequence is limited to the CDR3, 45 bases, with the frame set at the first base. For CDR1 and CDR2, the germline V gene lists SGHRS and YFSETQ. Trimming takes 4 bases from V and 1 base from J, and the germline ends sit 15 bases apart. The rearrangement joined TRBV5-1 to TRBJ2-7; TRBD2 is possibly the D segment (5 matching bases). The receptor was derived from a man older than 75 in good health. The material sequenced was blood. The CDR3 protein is CASSPPWTGSYEQYF. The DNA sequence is TGCGCCAGCAGCCCCCCCTGGACGGGATCCTACGAGCAGTACTTC. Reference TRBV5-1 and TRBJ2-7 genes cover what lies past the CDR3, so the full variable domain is KAGVTQTPRYLIKTRGQQVTLSCSPISGHRSVSWYQQTPGQGLQFLFEYFSETQRNKGNFPGRFSGRQFSNSRSEMNVSTLELGDSALYLCASSPPWTGSYEQYFGPGTRLTVT.